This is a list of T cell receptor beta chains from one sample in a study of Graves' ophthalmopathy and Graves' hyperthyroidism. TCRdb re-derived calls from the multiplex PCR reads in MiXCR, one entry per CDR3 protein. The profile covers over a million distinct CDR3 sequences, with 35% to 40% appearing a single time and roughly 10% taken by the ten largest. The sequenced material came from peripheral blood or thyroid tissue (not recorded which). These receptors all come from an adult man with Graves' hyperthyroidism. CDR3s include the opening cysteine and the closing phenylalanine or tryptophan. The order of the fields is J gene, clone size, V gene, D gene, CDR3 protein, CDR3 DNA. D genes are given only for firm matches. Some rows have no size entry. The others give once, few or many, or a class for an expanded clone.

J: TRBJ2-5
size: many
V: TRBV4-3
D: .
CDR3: CASSQDLETQYF
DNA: TGCGCCAGCAGCCAAGATTTGGAGACCCAGTACTTC

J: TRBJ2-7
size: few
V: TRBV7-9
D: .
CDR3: CASSSGPTAKNYEQYF
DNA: TGTGCCAGCAGCTCCGGGCCGACAGCAAAAAACTACGAGCAGTACTTC

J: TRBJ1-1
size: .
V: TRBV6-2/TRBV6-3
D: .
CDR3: CASSYNGRLNTEAFF
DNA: TGTGCCAGCAGTTACAATGGGAGATTGAACACTGAAGCTTTCTTT

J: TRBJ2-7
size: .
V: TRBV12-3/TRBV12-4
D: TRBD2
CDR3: CASRDSGRATHEQYF
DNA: TGTGCCAGCAGGGATAGCGGGAGGGCCACCCACGAGCAGTACTTC

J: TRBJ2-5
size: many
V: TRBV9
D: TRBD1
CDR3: CASSAGQGAAQETQYF
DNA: TGTGCCAGCAGCGCCGGACAGGGTGCCGCCCAAGAGACCCAGTACTTC

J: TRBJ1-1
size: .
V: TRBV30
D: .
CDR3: CAWTVNTEAFF
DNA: TGTGCCTGGACCGTGAACACTGAAGCTTTCTTT

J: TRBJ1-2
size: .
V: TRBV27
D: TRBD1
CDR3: CAISYTGVYGYTF
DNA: TGTGCCATCAGTTATACAGGGGTTTATGGCTACACCTTC

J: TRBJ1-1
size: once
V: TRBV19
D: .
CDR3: CASSMGGSGTEAFF
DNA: TGTGCCAGTAGTATGGGTGGGTCGGGCACTGAAGCTTTCTTT

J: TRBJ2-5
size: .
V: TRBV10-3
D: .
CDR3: CAISVEGVTQYF
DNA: TGTGCCATCAGTGTCGAGGGAGTGACCCAGTACTTC

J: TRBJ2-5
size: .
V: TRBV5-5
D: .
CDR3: CASRGGAAGLRETQYF
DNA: TGTGCCAGCAGGGGGGGGGCAGCGGGATTGCGAGAGACCCAGTACTTC

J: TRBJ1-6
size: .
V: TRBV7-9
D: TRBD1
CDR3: CASSLQGEHSPLHF
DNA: TGTGCCAGCAGCTTACAGGGGGAACATTCACCCCTCCACTTT

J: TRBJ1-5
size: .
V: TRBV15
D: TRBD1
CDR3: CATSRVAGDSGQPQHF
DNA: TGTGCCACCAGCAGAGTGGCAGGGGACAGCGGTCAGCCCCAGCATTTT

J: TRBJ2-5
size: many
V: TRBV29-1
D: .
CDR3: CSVGPTGTPQETQYF
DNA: TGCAGCGTGGGCCCTACCGGGACACCTCAAGAGACCCAGTACTTC

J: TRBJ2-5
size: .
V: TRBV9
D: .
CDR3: CASSGAGATQETQYF
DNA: TGTGCCAGCAGCGGGGCAGGAGCGACCCAAGAGACCCAGTACTTC

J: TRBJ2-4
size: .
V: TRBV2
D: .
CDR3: CASTYAVAKNIQYF
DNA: TGTGCCAGCACGTACGCTGTGGCCAAAAACATTCAGTACTTC

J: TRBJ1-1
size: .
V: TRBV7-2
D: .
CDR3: CASSFYICSAKEPNTEAFF
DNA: .

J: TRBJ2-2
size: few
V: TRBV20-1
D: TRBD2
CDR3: CSASLSGRPSGELFF
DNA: TGCAGTGCGAGCCTTAGCGGGAGACCCTCGGGGGAGCTGTTTTTT

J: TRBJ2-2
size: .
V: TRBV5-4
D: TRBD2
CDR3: CASSPGTSGSGGELFF
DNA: TGTGCCAGCAGCCCGGGGACTAGCGGGAGTGGCGGGGAGCTGTTTTTT

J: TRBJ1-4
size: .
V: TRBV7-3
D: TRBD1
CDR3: CASSLPRGQSNEKLFF
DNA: TGTGCCAGCAGCTTACCCAGGGGGCAATCTAATGAAAAACTGTTTTTT

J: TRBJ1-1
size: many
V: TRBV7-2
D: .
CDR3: CASSYKGGSTEAFF
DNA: TGTGCCAGCAGCTACAAGGGGGGAAGCACTGAAGCTTTCTTT

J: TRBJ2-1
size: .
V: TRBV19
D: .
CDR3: CASRGMSEQFF
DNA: TGTGCCAGCCGCGGTATGAGTGAGCAGTTCTTC

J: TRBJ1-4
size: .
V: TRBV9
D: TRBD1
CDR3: CASTSGQGNEKLFF
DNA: TGTGCCAGCACTTCGGGACAGGGTAATGAAAAACTGTTTTTT

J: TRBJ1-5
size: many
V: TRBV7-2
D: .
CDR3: CASSLRVNQPQHF
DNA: TGTGCCAGCAGCTTACGGGTCAATCAGCCCCAGCATTTT

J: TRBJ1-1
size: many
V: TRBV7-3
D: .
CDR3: CASSPGLSNTEAFF
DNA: TGTGCCAGCAGCCCGGGACTTTCGAACACTGAAGCTTTCTTT

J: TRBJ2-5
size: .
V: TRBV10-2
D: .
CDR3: CASSSDHPKTQYF
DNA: TGCGCCAGCAGTTCAGACCATCCAAAGACCCAGTACTTC

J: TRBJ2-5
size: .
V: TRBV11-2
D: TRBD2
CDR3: CASSLVFSLAAKQETQYF
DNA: TGTGCCAGCAGCTTAGTTTTCTCGCTAGCGGCAAAACAAGAGACCCAGTACTTC

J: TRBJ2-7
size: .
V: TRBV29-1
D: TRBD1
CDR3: CSQRQGVLYEQYF
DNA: TGCAGCCAGCGACAGGGGGTTTTATACGAGCAGTACTTC

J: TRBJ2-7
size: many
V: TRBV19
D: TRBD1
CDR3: CASSPAAGTGGVNYEQYF
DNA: TGTGCCAGTAGCCCCGCCGCCGGGACAGGGGGTGTTAACTACGAGCAGTACTTC

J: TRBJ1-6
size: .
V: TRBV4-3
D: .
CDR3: CASRQGRGNSPLHF
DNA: TGCGCCAGCAGACAGGGACGGGGCAATTCACCCCTCCACTTT

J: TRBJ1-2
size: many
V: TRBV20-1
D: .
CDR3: CSATTSGGYTF
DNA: TGCAGTGCTACTACCTCTGGTGGCTACACCTTC

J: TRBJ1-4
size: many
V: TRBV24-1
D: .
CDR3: CATIEAGRDEKLFF
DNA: TGTGCCACCATAGAGGCGGGCCGGGATGAAAAACTGTTTTTT

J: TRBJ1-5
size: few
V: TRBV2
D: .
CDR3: CASRTQGRDSQPQHF
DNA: TGTGCCAGCAGAACTCAGGGGCGTGATAGTCAGCCCCAGCATTTT

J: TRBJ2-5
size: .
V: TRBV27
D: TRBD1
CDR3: CASSLSGQGQETQYF
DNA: TGTGCCAGCAGTTTATCGGGACAGGGGCAAGAGACCCAGTACTTC

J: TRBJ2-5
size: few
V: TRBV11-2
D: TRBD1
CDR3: CASSPTWDRRQETQYF
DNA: TGTGCCAGCAGCCCAACGTGGGACAGGCGACAAGAGACCCAGTACTTC

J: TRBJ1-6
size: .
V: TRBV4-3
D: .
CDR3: CASSQETAENNSPLHF
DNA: TGCGCCAGCAGCCAAGAAACAGCAGAAAATAATTCACCCCTCCACTTT

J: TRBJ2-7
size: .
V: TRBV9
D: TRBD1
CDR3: CASSVAGTANYEQYF
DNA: TGTGCCAGCAGCGTAGCCGGGACAGCGAATTACGAGCAGTACTTC

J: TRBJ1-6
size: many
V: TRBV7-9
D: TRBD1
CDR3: CASSRQGANSPLHF
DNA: TGTGCCAGCAGCCGACAGGGTGCGAATTCACCCCTCCACTTT

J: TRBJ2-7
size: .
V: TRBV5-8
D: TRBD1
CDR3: CASSFRGLEYEQYF
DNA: TGTGCCAGCAGCTTCAGGGGGTTAGAGTACGAGCAGTACTTC

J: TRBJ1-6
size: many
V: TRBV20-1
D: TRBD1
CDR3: CSASRDRVLSPLHF
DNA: TGCAGTGCTAGCCGGGACAGGGTACTCTCACCCCTCCACTTT

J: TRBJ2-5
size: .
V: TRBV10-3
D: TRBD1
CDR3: CAISEEGARETQYF
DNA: TGTGCCATCAGTGAGGAGGGGGCGCGGGAGACCCAGTACTTC

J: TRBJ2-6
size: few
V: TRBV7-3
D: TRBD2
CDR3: CASSFGGEAGANVLTF
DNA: TGTGCCAGCAGCTTCGGGGGGGAGGCTGGGGCCAACGTCCTGACTTTC

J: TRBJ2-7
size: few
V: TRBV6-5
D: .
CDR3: CASSYSENNLSEQYF
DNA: TGTGCCAGCAGTTACTCGGAGAACAACCTGAGCGAGCAGTACTTC

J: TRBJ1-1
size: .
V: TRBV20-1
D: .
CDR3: CSAAWILNTVAFF
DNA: TGCAGTGCGGCCTGGATCCTGAACACTGTAGCTTTCTTT

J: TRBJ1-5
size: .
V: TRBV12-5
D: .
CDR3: CASALGDDSNQPQHF
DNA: TGTGCTAGTGCCTTAGGGGACGATAGCAATCAGCCCCAGCATTTT

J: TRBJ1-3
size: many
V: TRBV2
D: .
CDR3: CASKTQSSSGNTIYF
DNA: TGTGCCAGCAAAACCCAGAGTAGCTCTGGAAACACCATATATTTT

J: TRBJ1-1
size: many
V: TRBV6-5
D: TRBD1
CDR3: CASSDRGTAEAFF
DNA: TGTGCCAGCAGCGACAGGGGGACGGCTGAAGCTTTCTTT

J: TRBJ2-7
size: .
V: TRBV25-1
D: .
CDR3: CASSLSPVPGYEQYF
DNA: TGTGCCAGCAGTTTAAGTCCAGTTCCAGGTTACGAGCAGTACTTC

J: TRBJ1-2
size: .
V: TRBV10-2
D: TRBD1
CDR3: CASSERQGSLLNYGYTF
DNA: TGCGCCAGCAGTGAGAGACAGGGCAGTCTTTTAAACTATGGCTACACCTTC

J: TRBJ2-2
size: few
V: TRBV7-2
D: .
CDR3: CASSGGTYTGELFF
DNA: TGTGCCAGCAGCGGGGGGACTTACACCGGGGAGCTGTTTTTT

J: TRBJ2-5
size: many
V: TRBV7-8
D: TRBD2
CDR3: CASSSLGGTETQYF
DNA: TGTGCCAGCAGCAGTCTCGGGGGGACAGAGACCCAGTACTTC

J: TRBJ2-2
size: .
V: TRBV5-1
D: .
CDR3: CASSLGIGGTGELFF
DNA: TGCGCCAGCAGCTTGGGCATCGGAGGGACCGGGGAGCTGTTTTTT